Sequencing of this T cell receptor beta chain was carried out in a study of T cell repertoires in cytomegalovirus infection (dated by TCRdb to about 2019). About the investigation overall: Peptide stimulations targeted recently identified HLA-C-restricted CMV epitopes, whose presentation resists viral immunomodulation, together with well-studied HLA-B-restricted epitopes. Because public TCR beta signatures pointed to carriage of CMV infection together with the matching HLA type, the HLA type of each donor mattered for the analysis.

TCRdb shows the sequencer as Illumina HiSeq 1500. The public reads were reprocessed in TCRdb via fastp at Q25 and MiXCR, keeping in-frame beta chains. Merged by CDR3 protein, the rows form single entries marked with the most common genes and DNA. This sample comprises hundreds of thousands of distinct CDR3 sequences, about 42% of them detected only once. Together, the top ten hold roughly two fifths of the sample. General findings and caveats noted by the study authors: The ex vivo response was dominated by HLA-C-restricted CMV-specific TCR beta clonotypes, and the single most frequent clonotype in two of eight donors was supplied by these HLA-C-restricted clonotypes. In both this cohort and an independent roughly 350-donor cohort, the cumulative frequency of public TCR beta family members distinguished carriers of CMV infection plus the relevant HLA type.

Only a few counts were recorded for this clonotype. This clone's antigen is unknown. Base qualities are not recorded, but no much larger clone differs from it by a single base. From a lookup of the germline V gene, CDR1 and CDR2 are SGHTA and FQGNSA. From the cysteine up to the phenylalanine, the CDR3 has a length of 13 residues. Of the read, only the CDR3 DNA is kept; its 39 bases are in frame from base 1. Cut back by 3 bases and 9 bases, the V and J ends lie 12 bases apart. The treatment or condition label for this specimen denotes: in vitro stimulation with specific CMV peptide epitopes to enrich CMV-specific T cells.

The sequenced sample was cultured PBMCs, obtained from culture after CMV antigen stimulation. The rearrangement joined TRBV7-2 to TRBJ1-3, and TRBD1 may be the D gene, going by 5 matching bases. The origin of this receptor is a human donor in good health (CMV status not recorded). Some clones in this sample may be carry-over from other donors' samples. Here the CDR3 is given as CASSFGTDVTIYF. The DNA sequence reads TGTGCCAGCAGCTTTGGGACGGACGTCACCATATATTTT. The CDR3 plus the reference TRBV7-2 and TRBJ1-3 genes for the other parts give the full variable domain: GAGVSQSPSNKVTEKGKDVELRCDPISGHTALYWYRQSLGQGLEFLIYFQGNSAPDKSGLPSDRFSAERTGGSVSTLTIQRTQQEDSAVYLCASSFGTDVTIYFGEGSWLTVV.